The clone carrying this T cell receptor (beta chain) is a singleton in its sample. As yet, its antigen is unknown. This entry belongs to a study of OX40 agonist ivuxolimab in advanced cancers. At the level of the study: Age averaged around 54 years (range about 23 to 80), and roughly 82% were male. Study-level findings and limits: Expanded clones were, on average, more numerous in CD8+ T cells than in CD4+.

Germline assignment: CDR1 LNHDA and CDR2 SQIVND (reference sequence). The CDR3 loop spans 14 amino acids. Trimming removed 3 bases from V and 0 bases from J, with 8 bases in between. Clones were sequenced by immunoSEQ multiplex PCR, and TCRdb holds only the in-frame ones, with some missing. The sample records about 84,000 clones, 94% being singletons. Sample: CD4+ or CD8+ T cells sorted from blood, taken in a trial of the OX40 agonist ivuxolimab. The chain is built from TRBV19 and TRBJ1-1; D remains ambiguous. The sequence was collected from an adult with an advanced solid tumor such as melanoma, head and neck, liver or kidney cancer. The CDR3 DNA sequence: TGTGCCAGTAGTATCGGTGGCATGAACACTGAAGCTTTCTTT. It translates to CASSIGGMNTEAFF. Complete variable domain (other parts from reference TRBV19 and TRBJ1-1): DGGITQSPKYLFRKEGQNVTLSCEQNLNHDAMYWYRQDPGQGLRLIYYSQIVNDFQKGDIAEGYSVSREKKESFPLTVTSAQKNPTAFYLCASSIGGMNTEAFFGQGTRLTVV.